Presented here are 22 T cell receptor beta chains from one specimen sequenced in a study of blood T cells in healthy people across ages. The second PCR ran about 7 to 12 cycles with a sample-barcoded 5' primer and J-beta primers. From the 5' RACE reads, TCRdb called clonotypes with MiXCR, one entry per CDR3 protein. The top ten hold roughly a tenth of the sample, which has some 940,000 distinct CDR3 sequences, about 29% seen once. This sample also appeared in a second study, on T cells of mothers and their children.

The material sequenced was blood. The origin of the receptors is a woman aged 40 to 50 in good health.

The gene calls are TRBV12-3 or TRBV12-4 and TRBJ2-1; D might be TRBD1 or TRBD2, each matching 5 bases. The CDR3 contains 18 residues. V lost 0 bases to trimming and J lost 4 bases, with 19 bases between them. This chain's CDR3 is CASSLALAAGNIYNEQFF. In nucleotides, the CDR3 is TGTGCCAGCAGTTTAGCCCTAGCAGCAGGGAACATATACAATGAGCAGTTCTTC.

Notes on this clonotype: This may stem from a read error, because a much larger clone lies one nucleotide away. The V call is TRBV5-1, the J call TRBJ1-3; D remains ambiguous. CDR1 and CDR2 (germline): SGHRS, YFSETQ. The CDR3 consists of 13 residues. The CDR3 sequence: CASSLGSGNAIYF. CDR3 nucleotide sequence: TGCGCCAGCAGCTTGGGCTCTGGAAACGCCATATATTTT.

This clonotype was recorded a few times. The rearrangement uses TRBV18 and TRBJ1-4, with 7 bases aligning to TRBD1. The CDR3 has 14 amino acids. V shed 6 bases, J shed 5 bases, and the junction held 6 bases outside the gene matches. CDR1 KGHSH and CDR2 LQKENI come from the germline V gene. DNA for the CDR3: TGTGCCAGCTCTTCGACAGGGCAAAATGAAAAACTGTTTTTT. This translates into CASSSTGQNEKLFF.

This clonotype was seen ten or more times. The J gene is TRBJ2-4, the V gene TRBV7-9, with TRBD2 matching over 10 bases. J lost 1 base, V lost 0 bases, and 9 bases had no gene match. Per the germline V gene, CDR1 is SEHNR and CDR2 is FQNEAQ (reference sequence). The CDR3 is made up of 19 amino acids. The DNA for the CDR3 is TGTGCCAGCAGCTTAGCGTCCAGCGGGGGGGCCGGGGCCAAAAACATTCAGTACTTC. Protein sequence: CASSLASSGGAGAKNIQYF.

There are many counts of this clonotype. The rearrangement joins TRBV9 to TRBJ2-1; possible D gene TRBD1, 5 bases. Between the trimmed V and J ends, which lost 4 bases and 6 bases, there was a span of 14 bases. The CDR3 covers 14 residues. Germline V gene data show CDR1 as SGDLS and CDR2 as YYNGEE. The CDR3 DNA sequence: TGTGCCAGCAGCTCGCTTAGGGGCGGCAATGAGCAGTTCTTC. This sequence encodes CASSSLRGGNEQFF.

The V call is TRBV9, the J call TRBJ2-3; D gene uncertain. This CDR3 has 15 residues. Germline assignment: CDR1 SGDLS and CDR2 YYNGEE. Trimming removed 3 bases at V and 2 bases at J, with 13 bases between. The CDR3: CASSARHTITDTQYF. DNA for the CDR3: TGTGCCAGCAGCGCACGTCACACAATCACAGATACGCAGTATTTT. Full variable domain (remainder filled in from reference TRBV9 and TRBJ2-3): DSGVTQTPKHLITATGQRVTLRCSPRSGDLSVYWYQQSLDQGLQFLIQYYNGEERAKGNILERFSAQQFPDLHSELNLSSLELGDSALYFCASSARHTITDTQYFGPGTRLTVL.

There are a few counts of this clonotype. At one end, the junction sequence differs from germline, possibly due to a read error. The rearrangement links TRBV7-2 to TRBJ1-1; 10 nucleotides agree with TRBD1. CDR3 length: 17 residues. Germline CDR1 reads SGHTA; CDR2 reads FQGNSA. The CDR3 sequence: CASSPLDRGQGNTEAFF. In nucleotides, the CDR3 is TGCGCCAGCAGCCCCCTAGACAGGGGGCAGGGGAACACTGAAGCTTTCTTT.

V is TRBV29-1 and J is TRBJ2-3, with 15 bases fitting TRBD2. CDR1 SQVTM and CDR2 ANQGSEA come from the germline V gene. This CDR3 has 14 residues. With V trimmed by 7 bases and J by 3 bases, 2 bases remained unmatched. The DNA for the CDR3 is TGCAGCGACGGGACTAGCGGGGGGACAGATACGCAGTATTTT. Residues: CSDGTSGGTDTQYF.

This clonotype was found a few times. V gene TRBV7-2 combines with J gene TRBJ2-1; tentative D call: TRBD2 (5 bases). The CDR3 covers 15 residues. CDR1 is SGHTA and CDR2 is FQGNSA in the germline V gene. Trimming removed 1 base at V and 6 bases at J, with 13 bases between. This chain's CDR3 is CASSLDRGRLNEQFF. DNA for the CDR3: TGTGCCAGCAGCTTAGATAGAGGGCGGCTCAATGAGCAGTTCTTC.

A remark on this clonotype: This may arise from a read error, as a much more abundant clone is one base away. The rearrangement joins TRBV20-1 to TRBJ2-1, with D possibly being TRBD1 (5 bases). CDR1 DFQATT and CDR2 SNEGSKA come from the germline V gene (reference sequence). The CDR3 totals 12 residues. The DNA for the CDR3 is TGCAGTGTCTGGACATTGGGCAATGGGCAGTTCTTC. Its protein is CSVWTLGNGQFF.

This clonotype was observed a few times. The J gene is TRBJ2-3, the V gene TRBV30, with unresolved D. The CDR3 is 14 residues long. CDR1 GTSNPN and CDR2 SVGIG come from the germline V gene (reference sequence). V was cut by 4 bases and J by 0 bases, with 11 bases left in between. Here the CDR3 reads CAWKFRMSTDTQYF. Here the CDR3 DNA reads TGTGCCTGGAAGTTTAGGATGAGCACAGATACGCAGTATTTT. The full variable domain, rest sourced from reference TRBV30 and TRBJ2-3, is SQTIHQWPATLVQPVGSPLSLECTVEGTSNPNLYWYRQAAGRGLQLLFYSVGIGQISSEVPQNLSASRPQDRQFILSSKKLLLSDSGFYLCAWKFRMSTDTQYFGPGTRLTVL.

The genes are TRBV7-3 and TRBJ2-7; D is perhaps TRBD2 (6 bases). Between the trimmed V and J ends, which lost 2 bases and 6 bases, there was a span of 17 bases. The CDR3 spans 15 residues. Germline V CDR1 and CDR2: SGHTA, FQGTGA. The CDR3, as DNA: TGTGCCAGCAGCTTAGCCGGGACTGAGCATGGCGAGCAGTACTTC. Translating it yields CASSLAGTEHGEQYF.

The J gene is TRBJ2-5, the V gene TRBV7-9, with a weak D call TRBD1 (5 bases). The germline gives CDR1 SEHNR, CDR2 FQNEAQ (reference sequence). This CDR3 has 14 residues. V was cut by 4 bases and J by 3 bases, with 12 bases left in between. In DNA, the CDR3 is TGTGCCAGCAGCTCCCAGGGAACCAAAGAGACCCAGTACTTC. It codes for CASSSQGTKETQYF.

As to this clonotype: Given a much more abundant clone one base away, this may be a read error. The rearrangement links TRBV7-9 to TRBJ2-6, with TRBD1 identical over 8 bases. Germline V lookup: CDR1 SEHNR, CDR2 FQNEAQ (reference sequence). The CDR3 loop spans 19 amino acids. For the CDR3, the DNA is TGTGCCAGCAGCTTAGTCAGGGGGCCCGAATCTCCTGGGGCCAACGCCCTGACTTTC. This codes for CASSLVRGPESPGANALTF.

This clonotype has ten or more counts. A junction end diverges from the germline sequence, so it may reflect a read error. The chain employs TRBV7-9 and TRBJ2-3; D not resolved. CDR1 is SEHNR and CDR2 is FQNEAQ in the germline V gene (reference sequence). The CDR3 loop spans 8 amino acids. The CDR3, as DNA: TGTGCCAACAGCTTACCGTATTTT. Its protein product is CANSLPYF.

This clonotype was picked up many times. DNA of the CDR3: TGCAGTGCCACGTTGGGACAGGTGAAGCAAGAGACCCAGTACTTC. Translation: CSATLGQVKQETQYF. The chain is built from TRBV20-1 and TRBJ2-5; 8 bases are shared with TRBD1. J lost 2 bases, V lost 6 bases, and 11 bases had no gene match. This CDR3 comprises 15 residues. Germline CDR1 and CDR2: DFQATT and SNEGSKA (reference sequence).

The chain carries TRBV28 and TRBJ2-1, with 7 bases aligning to TRBD1. Looked up from germline, CDR1 is MDHEN and CDR2 is SYDVKM. V gave up 7 bases and J gave up 7 bases; unmatched junction bases: 13. The CDR3 is 15 residues long. CDR3 region: CASTSWGQIRNEQFF. As DNA, the CDR3 is TGTGCCAGCACCAGTTGGGGACAGATTCGTAATGAGCAGTTCTTC.

Ten or more counts support this clonotype. The CDR3 is CASIFLADPSYEQYF. The CDR3 bases are TGTGCCAGCATATTTCTAGCGGATCCCTCCTACGAGCAGTACTTC. The chain links TRBV6-1 to TRBJ2-7, with TRBD2 identical over 7 bases. The germline CDR1 and CDR2 sequences are MNHNS and SASEGT. Unmatched junction bases numbered 9, after V lost 7 bases and J lost 0 bases. The CDR3 length is 15 residues.

This clonotype was counted at least ten times. The chain employs TRBV6-5 and TRBJ2-5; TRBD2 matches 8 bases. After removal of 2 bases from V and 4 bases from J, the junction contained 3 bases not matched to a gene. The CDR3 length is 14 residues. Per germline, CDR1 MNHEY and CDR2 SVGAGI. The CDR3 is CASSYRGGGETQYF. DNA for the CDR3: TGTGCCAGCAGTTACCGGGGGGGCGGAGAGACCCAGTACTTC.

There are many counts of this clonotype. For the CDR3, the DNA is TGTGCCAGCAGCTTAGATGGGACAGGGTCCTACAATGAGCAGTTCTTC. Translating gives CASSLDGTGSYNEQFF. The chain carries TRBV7-2 and TRBJ2-1; 9 nucleotides agree with TRBD1. The germline V gene has CDR1 SGHTA and CDR2 FQGNSA. V was clipped by 1 base and J by 1 base; unmatched bases: 2. The CDR3 contains 16 residues. Together with reference TRBV7-2 and TRBJ2-1, the CDR3 gives the full variable domain: GAGVSQSPSNKVTEKGKDVELRCDPISGHTALYWYRQSLGQGLEFLIYFQGNSAPDKSGLPSDRFSAERTGGSVSTLTIQRTQQEDSAVYLCASSLDGTGSYNEQFFGPGTRLTVL.

The rearrangement links TRBV5-6 to TRBJ2-7, with 13 positions matching TRBD2. V was clipped by 4 bases and J by 6 bases; unmatched bases: 7. CDR3 length: 15 residues. Germline CDR1 SGHDT, CDR2 YYEEEE. The CDR3 DNA is TGTGCCAGCAGCGCACTAGCGGGGGGGCCCTGCGAGCAGTACTTC. Translated: CASSALAGGPCEQYF.

CDR3 sequence: CASSFRVMSTEAFF. The DNA of the CDR3 is TGTGCCAGCAGCTTCAGGGTGATGAGCACTGAAGCTTTCTTT. The chain recombines TRBV7-2 with TRBJ1-1; perhaps TRBD1 as D (5 bases). This CDR3 has 14 residues. The V gene's germline CDR1 is SGHTA and CDR2 FQGNSA. Trimming removed 3 bases from V and 4 bases from J, with 12 bases in between. Full variable domain (remainder filled in from reference TRBV7-2 and TRBJ1-1): GAGVSQSPSNKVTEKGKDVELRCDPISGHTALYWYRQSLGQGLEFLIYFQGNSAPDKSGLPSDRFSAERTGGSVSTLTIQRTQQEDSAVYLCASSFRVMSTEAFFGQGTRLTVV.